The present T cell receptor beta chain was sequenced within a study of cytomegalovirus exposure and HLA in healthy donors. Of note for this clone: Its antigen is as yet unknown.

V was clipped by 4 bases and J by 4 bases, with 8 bases between them. In germline, CDR1 is SNHLY, CDR2 FYNNEI. The CDR3 has 13 amino acids. Method: immunoSEQ multiplex PCR; TCRdb's copy keeps in-frame clones and lacks some. The sample records more than 60,000 clones, 95% to 96% being singletons. Study-wide results and caveats: The study labeled fewer than 200 TCR beta chains cytomegalovirus-associated. Rare TCR sequences dominated, though some public TCRs recurred in many donors.

The chain combines TRBV2 with TRBJ1-5; a possible D gene is TRBD1 (5 bases). Input material: PBMCs. This TCR came from a woman aged 18-29 years in good health and CMV-seropositive. This CDR3 reads CASSGTRNQPQHF. The CDR3 region has the DNA TGTGCCAGCAGTGGGACACGTAATCAGCCCCAGCATTTT.